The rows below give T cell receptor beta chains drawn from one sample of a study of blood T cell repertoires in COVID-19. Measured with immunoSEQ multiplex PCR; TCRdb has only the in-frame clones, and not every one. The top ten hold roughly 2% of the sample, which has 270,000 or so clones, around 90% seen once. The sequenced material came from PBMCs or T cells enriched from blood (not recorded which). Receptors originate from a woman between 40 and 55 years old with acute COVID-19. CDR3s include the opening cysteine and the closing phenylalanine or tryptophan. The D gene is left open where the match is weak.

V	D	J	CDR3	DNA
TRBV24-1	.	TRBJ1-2	CATSDPTETRGYTF	TGTGCCACCAGTGATCCGACAGAGACCAGGGGCTACACCTTC
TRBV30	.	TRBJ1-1	CAWTRTETGNTEAFF	TGTGCCTGGACCCGGACCGAGACGGGAAACACTGAAGCTTTCTTT
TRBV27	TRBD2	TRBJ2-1	CASSSAGGGNEQFF	TGTGCCAGCAGTTCCGCGGGGGGGGGCAATGAGCAGTTCTTC
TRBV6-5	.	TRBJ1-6	CASSYRREPLHF	TGTGCCAGCAGTTACAGGCGGGAACCCCTCCACTTT
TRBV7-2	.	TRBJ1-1	CASSLAGRGQTEAFF	TGTGCCAGCAGCTTAGCGGGGAGAGGTCAAACTGAAGCTTTCTTT
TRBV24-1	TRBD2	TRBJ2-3	CAVPAGDLTDTQYF	TGTGCCGTCCCGGCGGGAGACCTCACAGATACGCAGTATTTT
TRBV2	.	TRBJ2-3	CASSVQGLSTDTQYF	TGTGCCAGCTCTGTACAGGGCCTTAGCACAGATACGCAGTATTTT
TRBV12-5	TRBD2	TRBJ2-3	CASGLVLKLGRATDTQYF	TGTGCTAGTGGTTTGGTACTTAAACTCGGGAGGGCGACAGATACGCAGTATTTT
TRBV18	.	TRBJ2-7	CASSPAQGPFYEQYF	TGTGCCAGCTCACCCGCGCAGGGGCCCTTCTACGAGCAGTACTTC
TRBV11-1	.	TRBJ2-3	CASSAAGRNTDTQYF	TGTGCCAGCAGCGCCGCGGGCCGAAACACAGATACGCAGTATTTT